This passage covers 27 T cell receptor beta chains from one sample sequenced in a study of cytomegalovirus exposure and HLA in healthy donors. PCR primers comprised 60 Vbeta and 13 Jbeta primers. Generated by immunoSEQ multiplex PCR, the TCRdb table keeps only in-frame clones and is missing some. The data contain 150,000 to 200,000 clones, over 60% of them singletons. The sample consisted of PBMCs. Source of these receptors: a woman in her 50s in good health and CMV-seronegative.

J is TRBJ2-6 and V is TRBV9, with D tentatively TRBD2 (5 bases). V lost 0 bases and J 0 bases, leaving 10 bases between the germline ends. Germline lookup yields CDR1 SGDLS and CDR2 YYNGEE. This CDR3 is 17 amino acids long. This CDR3 reads CASSVGGRSSGANVLTF. In DNA form, the CDR3 reads TGTGCCAGCAGCGTAGGAGGGAGAAGCTCTGGGGCCAACGTCCTGACTTTC.

The rearrangement links TRBV19 to TRBJ2-7; 8 positions match TRBD2. After removal of 3 bases from V and 6 bases from J, the junction contained 16 bases not matched to a gene. The CDR3 loop spans 17 amino acids. Germline lookup yields CDR1 LNHDA and CDR2 SQIVND (reference sequence). The CDR3 DNA is TGTGCCAGTAGTATGTCAAATGTCGGGCTAGCGGGCATCGAGCAGTACTTC. Translation gives CASSMSNVGLAGIEQYF.

V is TRBV29-1 and J is TRBJ2-3; 8 bases line up with TRBD1. This CDR3 is 15 amino acids long. Germline V gene sequence: CDR1 SQVTM, CDR2 ANQGSEA. Germline trimming cut 4 bases from V and 3 bases from J; bases unmatched to any gene: 9. CDR3 region: CSVAQSGGRTDTQYF. The CDR3 DNA reads as TGCAGCGTTGCACAGTCAGGGGGCCGAACAGATACGCAGTATTTT.

This rearrangement joins TRBV2 to TRBJ1-2; D is uncertain. CDR3 length: 14 amino acids. The V gene lost 6 bases and the J gene lost 8 bases, with 19 bases spanning the gap. CDR1 and CDR2 (germline): SNHLY, FYNNEI. The DNA for the CDR3 is TGTGCCAGCAGAATCTCCGTCCTCTTTCGGGGCTACACCTTC. It yields the protein CASRISVLFRGYTF. Looking up the rest from reference TRBV2 and TRBJ1-2 gives the full variable domain: EPEVTQTPSHQVTQMGQEVILRCVPISNHLYFYWYRQILGQKVEFLVSFYNNEISEKSEIFDDQFSVERPDGSNFTLKIRSTKLEDSAMYFCASRISVLFRGYTFGSGTRLTVV.

This clone appeared a single time. V usage is TRBV7-2 and J usage is TRBJ1-5; 8 positions match TRBD1. This CDR3 is 15 amino acids long. The trim removed 6 bases at V and 4 bases at J, leaving 8 bases unmatched. CDR1 and CDR2 (germline): SGHTA, FQGNSA. The CDR3 DNA reads as TGTGCCAGCAGTTCACAGGGGGGACGTAATCAGCCCCAGCATTTT. This gives the protein CASSSQGGRNQPQHF.

The V call is TRBV28, the J call TRBJ1-1; possible D gene TRBD1, 6 bases. Between the trimmed V and J ends, which lost 10 bases and 4 bases, there was a span of 25 bases. Germline values: CDR1 MDHEN, CDR2 SYDVKM. The CDR3 loop spans 16 amino acids. The CDR3 region has the DNA TGTGCCACCAAGCCAGGGAATAGGGGGAAAACCACTGAAGCTTTCTTT. It codes for CATKPGNRGKTTEAFF.

The rearrangement joins TRBV5-1 to TRBJ2-2; D unresolved. There are 15 residues in the CDR3. V lost 2 bases and J 0 bases, leaving 8 bases between the germline ends. Germline V CDR1 and CDR2: SGHRS, YFSETQ. In DNA form, the CDR3 reads TGCGCCAGCAGCTTTGATAGTCCGAACACCGGGGAGCTGTTTTTT. Translation gives CASSFDSPNTGELFF.

About this clone: A read error may account for a junction end that differs from germline. J is TRBJ2-5 and V is TRBV13; 7 nucleotides match TRBD1. This CDR3 comprises 14 residues. Germline V lookup: CDR1 PRHDT, CDR2 FYEKMQ (reference sequence). DNA of the CDR3: TGTGCCAGCAGCTTTCGACAGGGCCAACAGACCCAGTACTTC. It specifies CASSFRQGQQTQYF. Filled out from reference TRBV13 and TRBJ2-5, the complete variable domain reads AAGVIQSPRHLIKEKRETATLKCYPIPRHDTVYWYQQGPGQDPQFLISFYEKMQSDKGSIPDRFSAQQFSDYHSELNMSSLELGDSALYFCASSFRQGQQTQYFGPGTRLLVL.

The chain uses TRBV5-4 and TRBJ2-1; perhaps TRBD2 as D (5 bases). The CDR3 totals 16 residues. Germline V gene sequence: CDR1 SGHNT, CDR2 YYREEE (reference sequence). With 4 bases removed from V and 1 base from J, the gap between germline ends came to 15 bases. Written as DNA, the CDR3 is TGTGCCAGCAGCCAGAGAGCGCGGGTGTCCTACAATGAGCAGTTCTTC. Translated: CASSQRARVSYNEQFF.

The chain employs TRBV6-4 and TRBJ2-3; 9 nucleotides line up with TRBD1. With 5 bases clipped from V and 4 bases from J, the junction kept 10 bases outside the gene matches. This CDR3 region has 16 residues. CDR1 MRHNA and CDR2 SNTAGT come from the germline V gene. The CDR3 DNA is TGTGCCAGCAGTCCTACTCCGGGACAGGGTGCAGATACGCAGTATTTT. Translation gives CASSPTPGQGADTQYF.

This clone was observed a handful of times. The same CDR3 also results from other DNA sequences found in this sample. The V call is TRBV18, the J call TRBJ1-2; tentatively, D is TRBD1 (5 bases). Trimming cost V 3 bases and J 2 bases, with 7 bases left between them. The CDR3 covers 13 residues. Germline assignment: CDR1 KGHSH and CDR2 LQKENI. The CDR3 loop reads CASSPDTNYGYTF. Written as DNA, the CDR3 is TGTGCCAGCTCACCGGACACCAACTATGGCTACACCTTC. The complete variable domain, with remaining parts taken from reference TRBV18 and TRBJ1-2, reads NAGVMQNPRHLVRRRGQEARLRCSPMKGHSHVYWYRQLPEEGLKFMVYLQKENIIDESGMPKERFSAEFPKEGPSILRIQQVVRGDSAAYFCASSPDTNYGYTFGSGTRLTVV.

The genes are TRBV19 and TRBJ2-7; D perhaps matches TRBD1 (6 bases). CDR1 is LNHDA and CDR2 is SQIVND in the germline V gene (reference sequence). V was pared by 4 bases and J by 5 bases, with 15 bases between. This CDR3 is 14 amino acids long. CDR3 DNA sequence: TGTGCCAGTAGTACCCCTTCAGGGGTCCACGAGCAGTACTTC. Its translation: CASSTPSGVHEQYF.

This clone has a handful of counts. The same CDR3 is also encoded by other DNA sequences in this sample. J is TRBJ2-3 and V is TRBV18; TRBD2 is a possible D gene (6 bases). The CDR3 contains 12 residues. Per the germline V gene, CDR1 is KGHSH and CDR2 is LQKENI. The V end lost 2 bases, the J end lost 6 bases, and 6 bases lay between the germline ends. The DNA for the CDR3 is TGTGCCAGCTCACCAGGGGGGGATACGCAGTATTTT. This translates into CASSPGGDTQYF.

V and J are TRBV5-1 and TRBJ2-1, with D possibly matching TRBD1 (6 bases). CDR1 and CDR2 from the germline V gene are SGHRS and YFSETQ. CDR3 size: 15 residues. The V end was cut by 7 bases, the J end by 0 bases, with 14 bases between. The CDR3 DNA reads as TGCGCCAGCCGCAGGGGTCCAGGCTCCTACAATGAGCAGTTCTTC. As protein: CASRRGPGSYNEQFF.

This rearrangement joins TRBV4-3 to TRBJ2-2; the match to TRBD2 covers 13 bases. The CDR3 is 15 residues long. V lost 4 bases to trimming and J lost 7 bases; unmatched junction nucleotides: 3. The germline V gene encodes CDR1 LGHNA and CDR2 YSLEER. The CDR3, as DNA: TGCGCCAGCAGCCTACTAGCGGGAGGGGGCGGGGAGCTGTTTTTT. Protein: CASSLLAGGGGELFF.

This clone has only a few counts. This chain joins TRBV27 and TRBJ1-6; D gene uncertain. The V and J ends lost 6 bases and 0 bases respectively, with 9 bases between them. CDR1 and CDR2 from the germline V gene are MNHEY and SMNVEV (reference sequence). The CDR3 extends over 15 amino acids. CDR3 protein: CASSPTSSYNSPLHF. CDR3 DNA sequence: TGTGCCAGCAGCCCCACGAGCTCCTATAATTCACCCCTCCACTTT.

The J gene is TRBJ1-1, the V gene TRBV15; D is unclear. The germline V gene has CDR1 LNHNV and CDR2 YYDKDF (reference sequence). Trimming stripped 0 bases from V and 5 bases from J, with 10 bases between. The CDR3 consists of 14 residues. Here the CDR3 DNA reads TGTGCCACCAGCAGAGATGTAGGAGGGACTGAAGCTTTCTTT. This encodes CATSRDVGGTEAFF. The variable domain in full, completed from reference TRBV15 and TRBJ1-1, reads DAMVIQNPRYQVTQFGKPVTLSCSQTLNHNVMYWYQQKSSQAPKLLFHYYDKDFNNEADTPDNFQSRRPNTSFCFLDIRSPGLGDTAMYLCATSRDVGGTEAFFGQGTRLTVV.

The V call is TRBV2, the J call TRBJ1-1, with D perhaps TRBD1 (5 bases). Trimming took 6 bases from V and 5 from J, leaving 13 bases between them. The CDR3 loop spans 13 amino acids. Germline CDR1 SNHLY, CDR2 FYNNEI. CDR3 in DNA: TGTGCCAGCAGCGTAGAAGGGGCGACTGAAGCTTTCTTT. Its translation is CASSVEGATEAFF.

This sequence joins TRBV19 and TRBJ2-7; TRBD1 agrees at 9 bases. The CDR3 has 14 amino acids. Germline assignment: CDR1 LNHDA and CDR2 SQIVND (reference sequence). V was clipped by 3 bases and J by 1 base; unmatched bases: 1. CDR3 in amino acids: CASSIGTGSYEQYF. The CDR3 DNA follows: TGTGCCAGTAGTATTGGGACAGGGTCCTACGAGCAGTACTTC.

In DNA, the CDR3 is TGTGCCAGCAGTTTATCAGGGGAAAGAAACGAGCAGTACTTC. Translated, it gives CASSLSGERNEQYF. This chain links TRBV28 with TRBJ2-7; D perhaps matches TRBD1 (6 bases). V was cut by 1 base and J by 5 bases, with 12 bases left in between. Germline V gives CDR1 MDHEN, CDR2 SYDVKM. There are 14 residues in the CDR3.

This chain connects TRBV7-9 to TRBJ2-7; possible D gene TRBD1, 6 bases. The CDR3 runs 15 residues. Germline assignment: CDR1 SEHNR and CDR2 FQNEAQ (reference sequence). V was pared by 5 bases and J by 0 bases, with 14 bases between. CDR3 loop: CASSPGVTSSYEQYF. DNA for the CDR3: TGTGCCAGCAGCCCAGGGGTTACCAGCTCCTACGAGCAGTACTTC.

This chain uses TRBV27 with TRBJ2-1; D is perhaps TRBD2 (5 bases). This CDR3 region has 13 residues. V lost 0 bases, J lost 10 bases, and 10 bases lay in between. Looked up from germline, CDR1 is MNHEY and CDR2 is SMNVEV (reference sequence). The CDR3 nucleotides read TGTGCCAGCAGTTTATCCGACCGAGGGGAGCAGTTCTTC. This encodes CASSLSDRGEQFF.

In this sample, this clone turned up once. The chain couples TRBV29-1 to TRBJ1-1, with no clear D. Germline V CDR1 and CDR2: SQVTM, ANQGSEA. The CDR3 is 16 residues long. The V end lost 3 bases, the J end lost 0 bases, and 17 bases lay between the germline ends. The CDR3 DNA sequence: TGCAGCGTTGACCGGAGAGAACACGACTTGAACACTGAAGCTTTCTTT. Amino acid sequence: CSVDRREHDLNTEAFF.

V and J are TRBV27 and TRBJ2-1, with 7 bases aligning to TRBD2. Germline V gene sequence: CDR1 MNHEY, CDR2 SMNVEV (reference sequence). The V gene end was trimmed by 6 bases and the J gene end by 1 base; junction bases not matched to a gene: 12. CDR3 length: 17 amino acids. The CDR3 DNA reads TGTGCCAGCAGAAAAGATCCGGGACTATCGTCCTACAATGAGCAGTTCTTC. Translating it yields CASRKDPGLSSYNEQFF.

This clone showed up just a few times. V usage is TRBV30 and J usage is TRBJ1-1; D remains ambiguous. Germline V gives CDR1 GTSNPN, CDR2 SVGIG (reference sequence). Trimming took 4 bases from V and 5 from J, leaving 5 bases between them. The CDR3 is 10 amino acids. The CDR3 DNA follows: TGTGCCTGGATACAGACTGAAGCTTTCTTT. Translation: CAWIQTEAFF. Full variable domain (outside the CDR3, taken from reference TRBV30 and TRBJ1-1): SQTIHQWPATLVQPVGSPLSLECTVEGTSNPNLYWYRQAAGRGLQLLFYSVGIGQISSEVPQNLSASRPQDRQFILSSKKLLLSDSGFYLCAWIQTEAFFGQGTRLTVV.

V gene TRBV19 combines with J gene TRBJ1-1; no firm D call. The germline V gene has CDR1 LNHDA and CDR2 SQIVND (reference sequence). V was trimmed by 1 base and J by 2 bases, leaving 8 bases between them. The length of the CDR3 is 14 residues. The CDR3 sequence is CASSIVYRNTEAFF. The DNA for the CDR3 is TGTGCCAGTAGTATAGTTTACAGAAACACTGAAGCTTTCTTT.

The CDR3 sequence: CASTPTSGGREKLFF. The CDR3 nucleotides read TGTGCCAGCACTCCTACCAGTGGGGGGAGGGAAAAACTGTTTTTT. V and J are TRBV7-2 and TRBJ1-4, with TRBD1 as a possible D gene (5 bases). The CDR3 loop spans 15 amino acids. The germline V gene encodes CDR1 SGHTA and CDR2 FQGNSA. With 7 bases removed from V and 8 bases from J, the gap between germline ends came to 20 bases.